Listed below are T cell receptor beta chains from one sample, sequenced in a study of CD8 T cells in Susac syndrome. From the immunoSEQ multiplex PCR reads, TCRdb called clonotypes with MiXCR, one entry per CDR3 protein. Among about 82,000 distinct CDR3 sequences listed, about 96% were seen once. The sample comprised CD8+ T cells from PBMCs. Receptors originate from a human donor with Susac syndrome. CDR3s include the opening cysteine and the closing phenylalanine or tryptophan. The D gene is left open where the match is weak. Clone size is not always given. Where it is, it says once, few, many or a class for expanded clones.

- - TRBJ1-2 TRBV4-3 TGCGCCAGCAGCCAAGGCCCTACCGAGACAGCCTACTATGGCTACACCTTC CASSQGPTETAYYGYTF
- - TRBJ2-7 TRBV4-2 TGTGCCAGCAGCCAAGTGGTCGCGAGACAGCAGACCTACGAGCAGTACTTC CASSQVVARQQTYEQYF
- TRBD1 TRBJ2-7 TRBV29-1 TGCAGCGTTGAAGATCAGGCAGGGGGCCACGAGCAGTACTTC CSVEDQAGGHEQYF
- - TRBJ1-5 TRBV7-2 TGTGCCAGCAGCTCGGTGCAGGGCGGCAATCAGCCCCAGCATTTT CASSSVQGGNQPQHF
- TRBD2 TRBJ2-2 TRBV6-2/TRBV6-3 TGTGCCAGCACCAACCACGGGGGGTCAGACACCGGGGAGCTGTTTTTT CASTNHGGSDTGELFF
- - TRBJ1-4 TRBV6-1 TGTGCCAGCAGTGGACAGACACTGTCAACTAATGAAAAACTGTTTTTT CASSGQTLSTNEKLFF
- TRBD2 TRBJ2-1 TRBV6-4 TGTGCCAGCAGTGGACTAGCGGGGGTCTACAATGAGCAGTTCTTC CASSGLAGVYNEQFF
- TRBD1 TRBJ2-1 TRBV12-3/TRBV12-4 TGTGCCAGCAGTCCAACCGGACAGGAGAAGCAGTTCTTC CASSPTGQEKQFF
- - TRBJ1-2 TRBV15 TGTGCCACCAGCCCAGGTCTCATCTATGGCTACACCTTC CATSPGLIYGYTF
few - TRBJ1-2 TRBV20-1 TGCAGTGCTGGGGACTATGGCTACACCTTC CSAGDYGYTF
- TRBD2 TRBJ2-1 TRBV7-3 TGTGCCAGCAGCTCGGGGGGGCCCGACAATGAGCAGTTCTTC CASSSGGPDNEQFF
- - TRBJ1-2 TRBV5-4 TGTGCCAGCAGCTTCGGCGGAAGCTATGGCTACACCTTC CASSFGGSYGYTF
- TRBD1 TRBJ1-1 TRBV15 TGTGCCACCAGCAGTTTTACCGGACAGGAGAACACTGAAGCTTTCTTT CATSSFTGQENTEAFF
- - TRBJ2-3 TRBV4-2 TGTGCCAGCAGCCAAGGGCGGGACCTACTATTCACAGATACGCAGTATTTT CASSQGRDLLFTDTQYF
- - TRBJ1-6 TRBV30 TGTGCCTGGAGTCCCGGGGGCGGCCATCGTGTCGGGGATTCACCCCTCCACTTT CAWSPGGGHRVGDSPLHF
- - TRBJ1-1 TRBV5-1 TGCGCCAGCAGCTTGGCCGGGCAGGTGAACACTGAAGCTTTCTTT CASSLAGQVNTEAFF
- - TRBJ2-3 TRBV5-4 TGTGCCAGCAGCCTAAGCGGAGTCAGCACAGATACGCAGTATTTT CASSLSGVSTDTQYF
- TRBD1 TRBJ1-6 TRBV19 TGTGCCAGCCGACAGGGGAATTCACCCCTCCACTTT CASRQGNSPLHF
- - TRBJ1-3 TRBV20-1 TGCAGTACGATTAGTGAGTCTGGAAACACCATATATTTT CSTISESGNTIYF
- - TRBJ1-2 TRBV12-3/TRBV12-4 TGTGCCAGCAGTTCGACCTTGGGGGGCGCAGATGGCTACACCTTC CASSSTLGGADGYTF
- - TRBJ2-1 TRBV30 TGTGCCTGGAGTATACGGGACTCCCACAATGAGCAGTTCTTC CAWSIRDSHNEQFF
- TRBD1 TRBJ2-5 TRBV20-1 TGCAGTGCTAGCTACGTTCAGACAGGGAGAGAGACCCAGTACTTC CSASYVQTGRETQYF
- - TRBJ2-1 TRBV7-9 TGTGCCAGCACTCCTCCCAATGAGCAGTTCTTC CASTPPNEQFF
- TRBD1 TRBJ1-1 TRBV12-3/TRBV12-4 TGTGCCAGCAGTCTCTCGGACAGGGGGTCCACTGAAGCTTTCTTT CASSLSDRGSTEAFF
- - TRBJ1-1 TRBV6-2/TRBV6-3 TGTGCCAGCAGTTACGCGAATCTGAACACTGAAGCTTTCTTT CASSYANLNTEAFF
- - TRBJ1-5 TRBV20-1 TGCAGTGCTAGAGATACACGGGGGACCCATAGCAATCAGCCCCAGCATTTT CSARDTRGTHSNQPQHF
- TRBD2 TRBJ2-1 TRBV7-8 TGTGCCAGCAGCTTACTAGCGGGGGGCCACAATGAGCAGTTCTTC CASSLLAGGHNEQFF
- TRBD1 TRBJ2-1 TRBV3-1 TGTGCCAGCAGCCAAGGTCAGGGGGCCTACAATGAGCAGTTCTTC CASSQGQGAYNEQFF
- TRBD1 TRBJ1-1 TRBV30 TGTGCCTGGATTCGAGCAGGGGGCGTGAACACTGAAGCTTTCTTT CAWIRAGGVNTEAFF
once - TRBJ2-3 TRBV20-1 TGCAGTGCTACTCCGGGAAGCACAGATACGCAGTATTTT CSATPGSTDTQYF
- - TRBJ2-6 TRBV3-1 TGTGCCAGCAGCCAGGAGGGGTTTGGGGCCAACGTCCTGACTTTC CASSQEGFGANVLTF
- - TRBJ2-5 TRBV6-2/TRBV6-3 TGTGCCAGCAGAGGAGTAGGCCAAGAGACCCAGTACTTC CASRGVGQETQYF
once - TRBJ2-5 TRBV7-2 TGTGCCAGCACCCTGGGATTTCGGGAGACCCAGTACTTC CASTLGFRETQYF
- - TRBJ1-2 TRBV5-1 TGCGCCAGCACTCTCTCCCCGCCTGGGGCAGAAGGAGGCTACACCTTC CASTLSPPGAEGGYTF
- TRBD1 TRBJ2-2 TRBV2 TGTGCCAGCAGTGAAACCCGAGGACAGGCTTCGAACACCGGGGAGCTGTTTTTT CASSETRGQASNTGELFF
- - TRBJ2-3 TRBV7-8 TGTGCCAGCAGCTTTTCCAGCACAGATACGCAGTATTTT CASSFSSTDTQYF
- - TRBJ2-1 TRBV7-2 TGTGCCAGCAGCCATTGGGGGGACAATGAGCAGTTCTTC CASSHWGDNEQFF
- TRBD2 TRBJ2-1 TRBV14 TGTGCCAGCAGCCAAGAAACCACAGGACTAGCCATCCCCTACAATGAGCAGTTCTTC CASSQETTGLAIPYNEQFF
- - TRBJ1-1 TRBV30 TGTGCCTGGAGCCAACTCCTTACTGGGACGTTGAACACTGAAGCTTTCTTT CAWSQLLTGTLNTEAFF
once - TRBJ2-7 TRBV7-9 TGTGCCAGCAGCGGAGGGGGCCAAGCTTCCTACGAGCAGTACTTC CASSGGGQASYEQYF
- TRBD2 TRBJ2-7 TRBV30 TGTGCCCTGGGAGGGAGCTCCTACGAGCAGTACTTC CALGGSSYEQYF
- TRBD1 TRBJ1-1 TRBV4-1 TGCGCCAGCAGCCGTACAGGACAGGGGAACACTGAAGCTTTCTTT CASSRTGQGNTEAFF
once TRBD2 TRBJ2-3 TRBV2 TGTGCCAGCAGTGGACGGAGCGGGGACACAGATACGCAGTATTTT CASSGRSGDTDTQYF
- TRBD1 TRBJ2-5 TRBV9 TGTGCCAGCACCGGGACAGAAGAGACCCAGTACTTC CASTGTEETQYF
- TRBD1 TRBJ2-5 TRBV15 TGTGCCACCAGCAGAGACCTTGGGACAGCGGAGACCCAGTACTTC CATSRDLGTAETQYF
- - TRBJ1-2 TRBV4-3 TGCGCCAGCAGCCAACCCGGAGACGCGGGTGGCTACACCTTC CASSQPGDAGGYTF
- TRBD1 TRBJ2-3 TRBV6-5 TGTGCCAGCCGGGACAGGGGACGAGATACGCAGTATTTT CASRDRGRDTQYF
- - TRBJ2-2 TRBV20-1 TGCAGTGCTAGGTCCCCAGGGGCCACCGGGGAGCTGTTTTTT CSARSPGATGELFF
- TRBD2 TRBJ2-7 TRBV20-1 TGCAGTGCTAGAGATTATAGCGGGGGGGCTAACGAGCAGTACTTC CSARDYSGGANEQYF
once - TRBJ2-3 TRBV13 TGTGCCAGCAGGGGCAGTCCCACAGATACGCAGTATTTT CASRGSPTDTQYF
- - TRBJ1-6 TRBV2 TGTGCCAGCAGTGTGGGGTTTTTCTCACCCCTCCACTTT CASSVGFFSPLHF
- TRBD1 TRBJ1-5 TRBV12-3/TRBV12-4 TGTGCCAGCAGCGCGACAGGGGACGATCAGCCCCAGCATTTT CASSATGDDQPQHF
- - TRBJ2-5 TRBV29-1 TGCAGCGTCCCGGGGCCTAGGACCCAGTACTTC CSVPGPRTQYF
- TRBD2 TRBJ2-4 TRBV28 TGTGCCAGCAGTTTTGTAGCGGGCACGGACATTCAGTACTTC CASSFVAGTDIQYF